Given below is one T cell receptor beta chain in context. Using immunoSEQ multiplex PCR, the repertoire was profiled, and TCRdb retains in-frame clones only, with some absent. This table has some 230,000 clones, about 86% appearing once. This entry is derived from a study of blood T cell repertoires in COVID-19. Overall study context: COVID-19 samples, acute and convalescent, were from the United States, Italy and Spain.

The CDR3 runs 13 residues. CDR1 MNHEY and CDR2 SVGAGI come from the germline V gene. After removal of 8 bases from V and 8 bases from J, the junction contained 4 bases not matched to a gene. The rearrangement joins TRBV6-5 to TRBJ1-6, with 9 bases that match TRBD1. The TCR sequence derives from a woman aged 45-65 years with COVID-19, enrolled during active disease. The sample comprised peripheral blood. Here the CDR3 reads CASRDRVDSPLHF. The CDR3 DNA is TGTGCCAGCCGGGACAGGGTCGATTCACCCCTCCACTTT.